Listed below are T cell receptor beta chains from one sample, sequenced in a study of cytomegalovirus exposure and HLA in healthy donors. Sequencing used immunoSEQ multiplex PCR; TCRdb keeps in-frame clones, though not all of them. Here the sample spans hundreds of thousands of clones, around 73% being singletons. Material for sequencing was PBMCs. These receptors originate from a male donor in good health and CMV-seronegative. Each CDR3 is given with its conserved first and last residue. D genes are given only for firm matches. Clone size is stated in some rows and not others, as once, few, many or a class when expanded.

V gene,D gene,J gene,clone size,CDR3 protein,CDR3 DNA
TRBV27,TRBD2,TRBJ2-7,NA,CASSSTSGGPLYEQYF,TGTGCCAGCAGTTCGACTAGCGGGGGACCCCTCTACGAGCAGTACTTC
TRBV27,NA,TRBJ2-7,NA,CASSTLSRSRYEQYF,TGTGCCAGCAGTACCCTGAGTCGATCGCGGTACGAGCAGTACTTC
TRBV9,NA,TRBJ2-5,NA,CASSEGRLQETQYF,TGTGCCAGCAGCGAGGGGAGGCTCCAAGAGACCCAGTACTTC
TRBV19,TRBD1,TRBJ2-3,NA,CASSRGLSTDTQYF,TGTGCCAGTAGCAGGGGGCTAAGCACAGATACGCAGTATTTT
TRBV2,NA,TRBJ2-7,NA,CASSETPGYEQYF,TGTGCCAGCAGTGAAACTCCCGGTTACGAGCAGTACTTC
TRBV28,TRBD2,TRBJ2-3,NA,CASSLWKGTSGSTDTQYF,TGTGCCAGCAGTTTATGGAAGGGGACTAGCGGGAGTACAGATACGCAGTATTTT
TRBV28,NA,TRBJ1-5,once,CASSFAGATNQPQHF,TGTGCCAGCAGTTTTGCGGGGGCGACCAATCAGCCCCAGCATTTT
TRBV2,NA,TRBJ1-2,few,CASSEARTAFGYTF,TGTGCCAGCAGTGAAGCTCGGACAGCCTTTGGCTACACCTTC
TRBV28,TRBD1,TRBJ2-1,NA,CASSSLWGDRGNEQFF,TGTGCCAGCAGCTCACTATGGGGGGACAGGGGAAATGAGCAGTTCTTC
TRBV15,NA,TRBJ1-1,NA,CATSRDVTGTEAFF,TGTGCCACCAGCAGAGACGTCACGGGGACTGAAGCTTTCTTT
TRBV29-1,NA,TRBJ1-2,once,CSASDGTSYNYGYTF,TGCAGCGCCTCCGACGGGACTTCTTATAACTATGGCTACACCTTC
TRBV7-7,TRBD2,TRBJ2-1,NA,CASSPEIAGGIYNEQFF,TGTGCCAGCAGCCCAGAAATAGCGGGAGGGATCTACAATGAGCAGTTCTTC
TRBV28,TRBD2,TRBJ2-7,NA,CASSLNGRVEQYF,TGTGCCAGCAGTTTAAATGGGAGGGTCGAGCAGTACTTC
TRBV9,NA,TRBJ2-3,NA,CASSVAGDVDTQYF,TGTGCCAGCAGCGTAGCCGGGGATGTGGATACGCAGTATTTT
TRBV19,TRBD2,TRBJ2-3,NA,CASSIVGSGTPDTQYF,TGTGCCAGTAGTATAGTAGGGAGCGGGACCCCGGATACGCAGTATTTT
TRBV7-9,TRBD1,TRBJ2-5,once,CASSVTGGAEQYF,TGTGCCAGCAGCGTGACAGGGGGCGCTGAGCAGTACTTC
TRBV6-1,TRBD2,TRBJ2-5,NA,CASSVQLAGGQETQYF,TGTGCCAGCAGTGTACAACTAGCGGGAGGGCAAGAGACCCAGTACTTC
TRBV19,TRBD1,TRBJ2-2,NA,CASSTDRGRAGELFF,TGTGCCAGTAGTACGGACAGGGGGCGGGCCGGGGAGCTGTTTTTT
TRBV11-2,NA,TRBJ1-5,NA,CASSYEGNSNQPQHF,TGTGCCAGCAGCTACGAGGGAAATAGCAATCAGCCCCAGCATTTT
TRBV29-1,NA,TRBJ2-2,few,CSVGGRVGTGELFF,TGCAGCGTTGGGGGCAGGGTGGGAACCGGGGAGCTGTTTTTT
TRBV2,TRBD2,TRBJ2-7,NA,CASSETGGTYEQYF,TGTGCCAGCAGTGAGACGGGAGGGACCTACGAGCAGTACTTC
TRBV27,NA,TRBJ2-7,NA,CASSLGAGRYEQYF,TGTGCCAGCAGTTTGGGGGCAGGGCGCTACGAGCAGTACTTC
TRBV12-5,NA,TRBJ1-2,NA,CASANQMDYGYTF,TGTGCTAGTGCTAATCAAATGGACTATGGCTACACCTTC
TRBV28,TRBD1,TRBJ1-5,NA,CASSLEMTGSRRNQPQHF,TGTGCCAGCAGTTTAGAGATGACAGGGTCCCGTCGCAATCAGCCCCAGCATTTT
TRBV6-4,TRBD2,TRBJ2-1,NA,CASSELAGDLGEQFF,TGTGCCAGCAGTGAACTAGCGGGAGATTTGGGTGAGCAGTTCTTC
TRBV6-5,NA,TRBJ1-5,NA,CASSYRDTNQPQHF,TGTGCCAGCAGTTACCGGGACACAAATCAGCCCCAGCATTTT
TRBV18,TRBD1,TRBJ1-5,NA,CASSAITGANSNQPQHF,TGTGCCAGCTCCGCTATTACAGGGGCGAATAGCAATCAGCCCCAGCATTTT
TRBV5-4,TRBD2,TRBJ2-1,NA,CASSPLAGVRNEQFF,TGTGCCAGCAGCCCCTTAGCGGGAGTGAGGAATGAGCAGTTCTTC
TRBV7-9,NA,TRBJ2-7,NA,CSSSLERGISEQYF,TGTTCCAGCAGCTTAGAACGGGGAATAAGCGAGCAGTACTTC
TRBV19,TRBD1,TRBJ1-4,NA,CASSTSTGWDEKLFF,TGTGCCAGTAGTACATCGACAGGGTGGGATGAAAAACTGTTTTTT
TRBV25-1,NA,TRBJ2-3,NA,CASSERGSTDTQYF,TGTGCCAGCAGTGAACGCGGGAGCACAGATACGCAGTATTTT
TRBV19,NA,TRBJ2-1,NA,CASSINSLSSYNEQFF,TGTGCCAGTAGTATAAATAGTTTAAGCTCCTACAATGAGCAGTTCTTC
TRBV19,NA,TRBJ1-6,NA,CASTTGAYNSPLHF,TGTGCCAGTACGACAGGAGCCTATAATTCACCCCTCCACTTT
TRBV7-9,TRBD1,TRBJ2-5,NA,CSSGEGQLVQETQYF,TGTTCCAGCGGAGAGGGACAGCTCGTCCAAGAGACCCAGTACTTC
TRBV2,NA,TRBJ2-7,NA,CACGLNLDYEQYF,TGTGCCTGCGGACTGAACCTCGACTACGAGCAGTACTTC
TRBV2,NA,TRBJ2-2,NA,CASSEGALTGNTGELFF,TGTGCCAGCAGTGAAGGCGCCCTGACAGGGAACACCGGGGAGCTGTTTTTT
TRBV6-5,TRBD1,TRBJ2-3,once,CASSQTGGSTDTQYF,TGTGCCAGCAGCCAGACAGGGGGAAGCACAGATACGCAGTATTTT
TRBV5-1,NA,TRBJ2-1,NA,CASSLGQPYNEQFF,TGCGCCAGCAGCTTGGGACAGCCTTACAATGAGCAGTTCTTC
TRBV28,TRBD1,TRBJ1-6,NA,CASSLTGGEKSLHF,TGTGCCAGCAGTTTAACAGGGGGCGAAAAGTCCCTCCACTTT
TRBV5-1,TRBD2,TRBJ2-1,few,CASSWGLAGVLDEQFF,TGCGCCAGCAGCTGGGGACTAGCGGGAGTGTTGGATGAGCAGTTCTTC
TRBV7-2,NA,TRBJ1-4,NA,CASSLAYRDTQKLFF,TGTGCCAGCAGCTTAGCTTATCGAGACACTCAAAAACTGTTTTTT
TRBV12-5,NA,TRBJ2-1,NA,CASGLVEETGQFF,TGTGCTAGTGGTTTGGTAGAGGAAACGGGGCAGTTCTTC
TRBV7-9,NA,TRBJ2-3,NA,CASSKSGGQKQYF,TGTGCCAGCAGCAAAAGCGGGGGACAGAAACAGTATTTT
TRBV11-2,NA,TRBJ1-1,NA,CASGFDRSRNTEAFF,TGTGCCAGCGGTTTCGACAGGAGCCGGAACACTGAAGCTTTCTTT
TRBV4-1,NA,TRBJ2-1,few,CASSQDGAREGEQFF,TGCGCCAGCAGCCAAGATGGGGCGCGGGAAGGTGAGCAGTTCTTC
TRBV7-2,NA,TRBJ2-5,few,CASRPGLQETQYF,TGTGCCAGCAGACCGGGACTTCAAGAGACCCAGTACTTC
TRBV18,TRBD1,TRBJ2-7,NA,CASSPIRQGQNEQYF,TGTGCCAGCTCACCAATCAGACAGGGTCAAAACGAGCAGTACTTC
TRBV11-2,NA,TRBJ2-5,NA,CASRSLRAFLETQYF,TGTGCCAGCAGGAGCCTGCGGGCTTTTTTAGAGACCCAGTACTTC
TRBV28,NA,TRBJ2-7,NA,CASSFRGFSSYEQYF,TGTGCCAGCAGTTTCCGGGGGTTTAGCTCCTACGAGCAGTACTTC
TRBV15,TRBD2,TRBJ2-1,NA,CATRVREGLKLDEQFF,TGTGCCACCAGAGTTCGGGAGGGCCTAAAGTTGGATGAGCAGTTCTTC
TRBV7-8,NA,TRBJ2-1,NA,CASSPPMGSWGYNEQFF,TGTGCCAGCAGCCCTCCTATGGGGAGCTGGGGATACAATGAGCAGTTCTTC
TRBV7-2,TRBD1,TRBJ1-2,NA,CASSLGSRGQYTF,TGTGCCAGCAGCTTAGGGTCGAGGGGACAGTACACCTTC
TRBV5-1,TRBD1,TRBJ2-7,NA,CASSLGGDRGTYEQYF,TGCGCCAGCAGCTTGGGGGGGGACAGGGGGACATACGAGCAGTACTTC
TRBV5-1,TRBD1,TRBJ1-4,few,CASSRGQGLEKLFF,TGCGCCAGCAGCCGGGGACAGGGGCTTGAAAAACTGTTTTTT
TRBV19,NA,TRBJ1-1,once,CASSIDDDSNTEAFF,TGTGCCAGTAGTATCGATGACGACAGTAACACTGAAGCTTTCTTT
TRBV5-4,NA,TRBJ2-2,once,CASSQRGELFF,TGTGCCAGCAGCCAGCGTGGGGAGCTGTTTTTT
TRBV2,NA,TRBJ2-7,NA,CATQGQSYEQYF,TGTGCCACCCAAGGACAGTCCTACGAGCAGTACTTC
TRBV7-9,TRBD1,TRBJ1-1,NA,CGGSETGEAFF,TGTGGAGGGTCCGAGACAGGGGAAGCTTTCTTT
TRBV7-2,TRBD2,TRBJ2-7,NA,CASSLASGLASGEQYF,TGTGCCAGCAGCTTAGCCTCGGGACTAGCATCGGGCGAGCAGTACTTC